These 26 T cell receptor beta chains share one sample of origin, sequenced in a study of T cell responses to AZD1222 COVID-19 vaccine. This table comes from immunoSEQ multiplex PCR, and its TCRdb copy is limited to in-frame clones, with some not included. The sample holds about 120,000 clones, around 93% seen once. This sample comprised peripheral blood, obtained on day 0 of AZD1222 vaccination. These receptor sequences come from an adult in good health.

This clone has just one count. V usage is TRBV7-2 and J usage is TRBJ2-7; possibly TRBD2 for D (5 bases). CDR1 is SGHTA, CDR2 FQGNSA, per germline. The CDR3 runs 15 residues. The germline V and J ends were trimmed by 5 bases and 2 bases, with 16 bases remaining between them. The CDR3 sequence: CASSPSGGGPYEQYF. CDR3 in DNA: TGTGCCAGCAGCCCCTCCGGAGGCGGGCCCTACGAGCAGTACTTC.

CDR3: CAWSLKNIRNQETQYF. The CDR3, as DNA: TGTGCCTGGTCCTTAAAGAATATCCGGAATCAAGAGACCCAGTACTTC. The genes are TRBV30 and TRBJ2-5; D gene uncertain. V lost 5 bases and J lost 2, with 21 bases in between. This CDR3 is built from 16 residues. CDR1 and CDR2 from the germline V gene are GTSNPN and SVGIG (reference sequence). The full variable domain, in which reference TRBV30 and TRBJ2-5 provide the parts outside the CDR3, is SQTIHQWPATLVQPVGSPLSLECTVEGTSNPNLYWYRQAAGRGLQLLFYSVGIGQISSEVPQNLSASRPQDRQFILSSKKLLLSDSGFYLCAWSLKNIRNQETQYFGPGTRLLVL.

This chain joins TRBV6-6 and TRBJ2-5, with 11 bases aligning to TRBD2. With 2 bases clipped from V and 1 base from J, the junction kept 3 bases outside the gene matches. The CDR3 covers 16 residues. Germline lookup yields CDR1 MNHNY and CDR2 SVGAGI (reference sequence). The CDR3 is CASSYQTSGTQETQYF. CDR3 bases: TGTGCCAGCAGTTACCAGACTAGCGGGACCCAAGAGACCCAGTACTTC.

CDR3 in amino acids: CASSESGTVYGYTF. For the CDR3, the DNA is TGTGCCAGCAGTGAGTCTGGGACTGTCTATGGCTACACCTTC. This chain connects TRBV6-1 to TRBJ1-2; possible D gene TRBD1, 5 bases. This CDR3 spans 14 amino acids. Per the germline V gene, CDR1 is MNHNS and CDR2 is SASEGT. Trimming cost V 3 bases and J 4 bases, with 12 bases left between them.

The V and J genes are TRBV27 and TRBJ2-3; the D is unclear. Germline V CDR1 and CDR2: MNHEY, SMNVEV (reference sequence). The CDR3 runs 14 residues. V was trimmed by 7 bases and J by 6 bases, leaving 17 bases between them. The CDR3: CASTSIGYLDTQYF. CDR3 bases: TGTGCCAGCACCTCCATTGGGTATCTGGATACGCAGTATTTT.

The V call is TRBV9, the J call TRBJ1-5; perhaps TRBD1 as D (5 bases). The length of the CDR3 is 15 residues. Germline CDR1 reads SGDLS; CDR2 reads YYNGEE. V was cut by 7 bases and J by 3 bases, with 17 bases left in between. CDR3 nucleotides: TGTGCCAGCTCGGGATCGGGGGGGAACAATCAGCCCCAGCATTTT. Translation: CASSGSGGNNQPQHF.

This chain uses TRBV7-2 with TRBJ1-6; TRBD1 matches 7 bases. V gave up 5 bases and J gave up 8 bases; unmatched junction bases: 6. CDR3 length equals 14 residues. Germline V gene lookup returns CDR1 SGHTA and CDR2 FQGNSA. The CDR3 region is CASSLQGGDSPLHF. The CDR3 nucleotides read TGTGCCAGCAGCCTCCAGGGGGGGGATTCACCCCTCCACTTT.

This clone occurred a few times. V usage is TRBV7-2 and J usage is TRBJ2-1, with 8 bases lining up with TRBD2. Germline CDR1 SGHTA, CDR2 FQGNSA. This CDR3 spans 14 amino acids. V was pared by 2 bases and J by 9 bases, with 6 bases of the junction left unmatched. CDR3 sequence reads: CASSLRGGQIEQFF. CDR3 coding DNA: TGTGCCAGCAGCTTACGGGGGGGCCAGATTGAGCAGTTCTTC. The variable domain in full, with the rest retrieved from reference TRBV7-2 and TRBJ2-1, is GAGVSQSPSNKVTEKGKDVELRCDPISGHTALYWYRQSLGQGLEFLIYFQGNSAPDKSGLPSDRFSAERTGGSVSTLTIQRTQQEDSAVYLCASSLRGGQIEQFFGPGTRLTVL.

The V and J genes are TRBV18 and TRBJ1-1; D remains ambiguous. The V end was cut by 3 bases, the J end by 1 base, with 12 bases between. The CDR3 totals 15 residues. Germline V gene data show CDR1 as KGHSH and CDR2 as LQKENI. The CDR3 loop reads CASSPSRESNTEAFF. The CDR3 bases are TGTGCCAGCTCACCGTCACGGGAGTCGAACACTGAAGCTTTCTTT.

The V call is TRBV9, the J call TRBJ1-4; D unresolved. Trimming stripped 4 bases from V and 8 bases from J, with 6 bases between. The CDR3 consists of 11 residues. CDR1 is SGDLS, CDR2 YYNGEE, per germline. CDR3 amino acids: CASSTGEKLFF. The CDR3 DNA sequence: TGTGCCAGCAGCACCGGCGAAAAACTGTTTTTT.

This chain uses TRBV5-6 with TRBJ1-2; no reliable D call. This CDR3 is 17 amino acids long. With 4 bases removed from V and 7 bases from J, the gap between germline ends came to 26 bases. Germline V gene data show CDR1 as SGHDT and CDR2 as YYEEEE. CDR3 nucleotide sequence: TGTGCCAGCAGCCCGCGTCCCTATTTGGTGCCACCCGGTGGCTACACCTTC. It translates to CASSPRPYLVPPGGYTF.

The chain carries TRBV18 and TRBJ2-7, with D possibly being TRBD2 (6 bases). This CDR3 is 13 amino acids long. The germline gives CDR1 KGHSH, CDR2 LQKENI. The V end was cut by 4 bases, the J end by 3 bases, with 10 bases between. The CDR3 protein is CASSRTDYYEQYF. Written as DNA, the CDR3 is TGTGCCAGCTCACGGACGGACTACTACGAGCAGTACTTC.

This clone was recorded a few times. This chain links TRBV3-1 (or the pseudogene TRBV3-2) with TRBJ1-1; 7 bases are shared with TRBD1. Trimming took 1 base from V and 1 from J; bases not matched to a gene: 0. CDR3 size: 14 residues. CDR1 is LGHDT, CDR2 YNNKEL, per germline (reference sequence). In DNA, the CDR3 is TGTGCCAGCAGCCAAGGACAGGGGAACACTGAAGCTTTCTTT. Translating gives CASSQGQGNTEAFF.

A single count supports this clone. The chain joins TRBV4-3 to TRBJ1-2, with unresolved D. CDR3 length: 16 residues. Trimming cost V 3 bases and J 2 bases, with 16 bases left between them. Germline V lookup: CDR1 LGHNA, CDR2 YSLEER. Written as DNA, the CDR3 is TGCGCCAGCAGCCAGTCAACGGTGGGTTTAAACTATGGCTACACCTTC. Amino acids: CASSQSTVGLNYGYTF.

V and J are TRBV5-8 and TRBJ1-1; D may be TRBD1 (5 bases). V lost 4 bases to trimming and J lost 6 bases, with 22 bases between them. CDR1 SGHTS and CDR2 YDEGEE come from the germline V gene. The CDR3 contains 16 residues. In DNA form, the CDR3 reads TGTGCCAGCAGCCCGGTGGGACGGAGGGAGGTCCCTGAAGCTTTCTTT. Protein: CASSPVGRREVPEAFF.

This clone was observed a single time. The chain is built from TRBV28 and TRBJ2-5, with TRBD1 matching over 8 bases. This CDR3 comprises 15 residues. V gave up 0 bases and J gave up 4 bases; unmatched junction bases: 4. Germline V gene data show CDR1 as MDHEN and CDR2 as SYDVKM. DNA for the CDR3: TGTGCCAGCAGTTTATGGACAGGGGACCCAGAGACCCAGTACTTC. Protein: CASSLWTGDPETQYF.

Note on this clone: This sample also contains other DNA sequences that code for the same CDR3. The CDR3 region is CASSAQGSNQPQHF. The CDR3 DNA sequence: TGTGCCAGCAGCGCTCAGGGGAGCAATCAGCCCCAGCATTTT. The rearrangement joins TRBV27 to TRBJ1-5; TRBD1 might be the D (6 bases). Germline CDR1 and CDR2: MNHEY and SMNVEV (reference sequence). This CDR3 comprises 14 residues. V lost 6 bases, J lost 1 base, and 10 bases lay in between.

The chain has TRBV30 and TRBJ1-2, with 7 bases fitting TRBD1. V shed 3 bases and J 2 bases; nucleotides not matched to a gene: 9. The CDR3 covers 15 residues. Germline CDR1 is GTSNPN and CDR2 is SVGIG (reference sequence). CDR3 coding DNA: TGTGCCTGGAGGAGGGGGCGAGTGGAAAACTATGGCTACACCTTC. Translating it yields CAWRRGRVENYGYTF.

The chain recombines TRBV7-9 with TRBJ1-4; TRBD1 aligns across 7 bases. With 4 bases clipped from V and 4 bases from J, the junction kept 3 bases outside the gene matches. Per the germline V gene, CDR1 is SEHNR and CDR2 is FQNEAQ (reference sequence). The length of the CDR3 is 14 residues. This chain's CDR3 is CASSSGQSNEKLFF. Here the CDR3 DNA reads TGTGCCAGCAGCTCGGGACAGAGTAATGAAAAACTGTTTTTT.

The gene calls are TRBV4-3 and TRBJ1-1, with no clear D. CDR3 length: 15 residues. CDR1 and CDR2 (germline): LGHNA, YSLEER. V was trimmed by 0 bases and J by 1 base, leaving 9 bases between them. The CDR3 reads CASSQDSGPNTEAFF. The DNA for the CDR3 is TGCGCCAGCAGCCAAGACTCAGGCCCGAACACTGAAGCTTTCTTT.

The chain links TRBV27 to TRBJ2-2; D uncertain. Germline CDR1 is MNHEY and CDR2 is SMNVEV (reference sequence). The CDR3 covers 16 residues. Trimming cost V 2 bases and J 9 bases, with 19 bases left between them. CDR3 sequence: CASSLEPWGFQRELFF. Written as DNA, the CDR3 is TGTGCCAGCAGTTTAGAACCGTGGGGTTTCCAGAGGGAGCTGTTTTTT.

The rearrangement links TRBV6-4 to TRBJ2-1, with 8 positions matching TRBD1. The germline V gene encodes CDR1 MRHNA and CDR2 SNTAGT. This CDR3 contains 16 residues. J gave up 6 bases and V 0 bases, and 7 bases lay outside the gene matches. This chain's CDR3 is CASSDSKGQGINEQFF. CDR3 DNA sequence: TGTGCCAGCAGTGACTCGAAAGGACAGGGTATCAATGAGCAGTTCTTC.

This chain joins TRBV12-3 or TRBV12-4 and TRBJ2-7, with D unclear. The CDR3 runs to 11 residues. The V and J ends lost 3 bases and 0 bases respectively, with 0 bases between them. The CDR3 sequence is CASSFSYEQYF. The CDR3 nucleotides are TGTGCCAGCAGTTTCTCCTACGAGCAGTACTTC.

The DNA of the CDR3 is TGTGCCAGCACCCCCCGGGGAGGGGACCACGAGCAGTACTTC. Its protein is CASTPRGGDHEQYF. The chain is built from TRBV6-5 and TRBJ2-7; TRBD2 agrees at 7 bases. The V segment lost 7 bases and the J segment 5 bases; nucleotides outside the gene matches: 11. In germline, CDR1 is MNHEY, CDR2 SVGAGI. CDR3 length equals 14 residues.

The CDR3 sequence is CASKPAGGRSPLHF. CDR3 sequence (DNA): TGTGCCAGTAAACCCGCAGGGGGCAGATCACCCCTCCACTTT. The chain uses TRBV19 and TRBJ1-6; 8 bases agree with TRBD1. Germline assignment: CDR1 LNHDA and CDR2 SQIVND (reference sequence). V was pared by 7 bases and J by 10 bases, with 9 bases of the junction left unmatched. This CDR3 is built from 14 residues. Drawing the rest from reference TRBV19 and TRBJ1-6, the complete variable domain is DGGITQSPKYLFRKEGQNVTLSCEQNLNHDAMYWYRQDPGQGLRLIYYSQIVNDFQKGDIAEGYSVSREKKESFPLTVTSAQKNPTAFYLCASKPAGGRSPLHFGNGTRLTVT.

The gene calls are TRBV11-2 and TRBJ1-6, with 11 bases matching TRBD1. V was clipped by 5 bases and J by 11 bases; unmatched bases: 8. The CDR3 is 15 amino acids. From germline, CDR1 is SGHAT and CDR2 FQNNGV. CDR3 bases: TGTGCCAGCAGCCCCCGGGACAGGGGGAGGGCACCCCTCCACTTT. Its protein is CASSPRDRGRAPLHF. The variable domain in full, completed from reference TRBV11-2 and TRBJ1-6, reads EAGVAQSPRYKIIEKRQSVAFWCNPISGHATLYWYQQILGQGPKLLIQFQNNGVVDDSQLPKDRFSAERLKGVDSTLKIQPAKLEDSAVYLCASSPRDRGRAPLHFGNGTRLTVT.